A selection of T cell receptor beta chains follows, all from one sample in a study of blood T cell repertoires in COVID-19. Assay used: immunoSEQ multiplex PCR; TCRdb lists only in-frame clones, some missing. The table has about 240,000 clones, about four fifths seen once. The sample was PBMCs or T cells enriched from blood (not recorded which). Receptor source: a woman in her 40s who had been exposed to COVID-19. CDR3s include the opening cysteine and the closing phenylalanine or tryptophan. A D gene is named only where the DNA matches it firmly. Where a row states a size, it is once, few, many or the class of an expanded clone; other rows omit it.

clone_size | j_call | v_call | d_call | cdr3_aa | cdr3_nt
NA | TRBJ1-6 | TRBV28 | TRBD1 | CASRENRGPSPLHF | TGTGCCAGCAGAGAGAACAGGGGTCCTTCACCCCTCCACTTT
few | TRBJ1-2 | TRBV28 | NA | CASSLPGHVNGYTF | TGTGCCAGCAGTCTCCCGGGACACGTTAACGGCTACACCTTC
NA | TRBJ2-6 | TRBV9 | TRBD1 | CASSVDQTGSSGANVLTF | TGTGCCAGCAGCGTAGATCAGACAGGGAGCTCTGGGGCCAACGTCCTGACTTTC
NA | TRBJ1-3 | TRBV6-1 | TRBD1 | CASSEQRTGGNTIYF | TGTGCCAGCAGTGAACAACGGACAGGGGGAAACACCATATATTTT
NA | TRBJ2-5 | TRBV29-1 | TRBD1 | CSVRTGQETQYF | TGCAGCGTCAGGACAGGGCAAGAGACCCAGTACTTC
NA | TRBJ1-2 | TRBV29-1 | NA | CSVYVWEGSLYGYTF | TGCAGCGTTTATGTGTGGGAGGGGTCCCTCTATGGCTACACCTTC
NA | TRBJ2-5 | TRBV5-4 | NA | CASSLAGDRGSQETQYF | TGTGCCAGCAGCTTGGCGGGAGACCGTGGGAGCCAAGAGACCCAGTACTTC
NA | TRBJ2-1 | TRBV9 | NA | CASKGLIAYNEQFF | TGTGCCAGCAAGGGGCTAATCGCCTACAATGAGCAGTTCTTC
few | TRBJ1-1 | TRBV7-2 | NA | CASSSLDLNTEAFF | TGTGCCAGCAGCTCATTAGATTTGAACACTGAAGCTTTCTTT
NA | TRBJ1-2 | TRBV18 | NA | CASSLWTDYGYTF | TGTGCCAGCTCCCTATGGACTGACTATGGCTACACCTTC
NA | TRBJ1-2 | TRBV7-9 | NA | CASSLWPRWAGIIYTF | TGTGCCAGCAGCTTATGGCCCCGGTGGGCAGGGATAATCTACACCTTC
NA | TRBJ1-1 | TRBV12-3/TRBV12-4 | NA | CASSPDSNTEAFF | TGTGCCAGCAGCCCGGACAGCAACACTGAAGCTTTCTTT
NA | TRBJ1-2 | TRBV19 | NA | CASSLRGALEGYTF | TGTGCCAGTAGCTTGCGGGGGGCCTTGGAGGGCTACACCTTC
NA | TRBJ2-3 | TRBV7-3 | TRBD1 | CASSAPQGAPDTQYF | TGTGCCAGCAGCGCACCACAGGGGGCCCCTGATACGCAGTATTTT
NA | TRBJ1-2 | TRBV28 | NA | CASSQPQVPGYTF | TGTGCCAGCAGTCAACCACAGGTCCCTGGCTACACCTTC
NA | TRBJ1-4 | TRBV5-6 | TRBD1 | CASGTTQGMGEKLFF | TGTGCCAGCGGCACCACACAGGGGATGGGTGAAAAACTGTTTTTT
NA | TRBJ2-1 | TRBV19 | TRBD2 | CASSPTLAGGADNEQFF | TGTGCCAGTAGTCCGACACTAGCGGGGGGCGCGGACAATGAGCAGTTCTTC